This T cell receptor (beta chain) was recovered during a study of cytomegalovirus exposure and HLA in healthy donors. Across the whole study: In an early release, HLA-typed donors contributed tens of millions of unique TCR sequences. Falling in the Caucasian-associated ancestry cluster were approximately 84% of under 450 genotyped donors.

Germline loops: CDR1 SGDLS, CDR2 YYNGEE. The V gene end was trimmed by 0 bases and the J gene end by 4 bases; junction bases not matched to a gene: 7. The CDR3 contains 16 residues. Primers for the PCR totalled 60 Vbeta and 13 Jbeta. Assay used: immunoSEQ multiplex PCR; TCRdb lists only in-frame clones, some missing. This table has around 170,000 clones, 81% appearing once. Whereas donors were nominally healthy upon sampling, unrecorded immune exposures were probable. The sample taken for sequencing was PBMCs. The TCR comes from a man in his fifties in good health and CMV-seronegative. The V call is TRBV9, the J call TRBJ2-5; 9 nucleotides match TRBD2. CDR3 nucleotides: TGTGCCAGCAGCGTAGGTGCGGGGGGGCCCTCAGAGACCCAGTACTTC. It translates to CASSVGAGGPSETQYF.